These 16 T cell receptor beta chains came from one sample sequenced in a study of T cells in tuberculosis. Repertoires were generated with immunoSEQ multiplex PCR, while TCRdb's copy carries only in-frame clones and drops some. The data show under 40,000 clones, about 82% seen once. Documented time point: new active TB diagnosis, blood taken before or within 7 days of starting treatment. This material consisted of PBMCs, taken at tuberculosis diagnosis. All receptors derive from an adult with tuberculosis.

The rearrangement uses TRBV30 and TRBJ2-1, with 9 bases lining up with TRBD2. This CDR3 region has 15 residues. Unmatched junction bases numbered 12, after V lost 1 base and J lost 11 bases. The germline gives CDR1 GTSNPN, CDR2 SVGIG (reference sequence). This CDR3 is CAWSGDGGGAGQQFF. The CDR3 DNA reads TGTGCCTGGAGTGGCGACGGCGGGGGGGCGGGCCAGCAGTTCTTC.

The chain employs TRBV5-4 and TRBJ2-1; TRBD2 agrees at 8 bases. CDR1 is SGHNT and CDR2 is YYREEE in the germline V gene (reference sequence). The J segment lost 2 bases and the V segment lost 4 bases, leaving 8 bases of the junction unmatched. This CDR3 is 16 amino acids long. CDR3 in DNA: TGTGCCAGCAGCGCCTCAGCGGGAGTCCCCTACAATGAGCAGTTCTTC. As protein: CASSASAGVPYNEQFF.

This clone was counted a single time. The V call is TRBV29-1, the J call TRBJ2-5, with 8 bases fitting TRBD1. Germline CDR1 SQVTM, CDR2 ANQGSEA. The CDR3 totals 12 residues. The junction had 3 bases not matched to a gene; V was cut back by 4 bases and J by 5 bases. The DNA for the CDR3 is TGCAGCGTTGGGGCAGGGGGCGAGACCCAGTACTTC. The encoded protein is CSVGAGGETQYF.

The CDR3 DNA sequence: TGTGCCAGCAGCTTAGAGGGGGACAGTGCTGGAAACACCATATATTTT. It specifies CASSLEGDSAGNTIYF. The chain recombines TRBV13 with TRBJ1-3; 7 positions match TRBD1. V was clipped by 1 base and J by 2 bases; unmatched bases: 5. The CDR3 loop spans 16 amino acids. The germline gives CDR1 PRHDT, CDR2 FYEKMQ (reference sequence).

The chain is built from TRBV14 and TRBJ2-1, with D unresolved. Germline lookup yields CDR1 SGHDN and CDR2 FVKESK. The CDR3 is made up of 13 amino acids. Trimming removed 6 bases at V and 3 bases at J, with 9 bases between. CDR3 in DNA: TGTGCCAGCAGGCTCACAGACTACAATGAGCAGTTCTTC. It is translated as CASRLTDYNEQFF.

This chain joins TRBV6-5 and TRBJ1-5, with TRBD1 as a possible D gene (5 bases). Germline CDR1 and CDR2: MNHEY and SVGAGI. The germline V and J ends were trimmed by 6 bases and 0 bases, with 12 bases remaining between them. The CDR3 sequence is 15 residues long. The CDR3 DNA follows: TGTGCCAGCAGCCGGGGGACGGATAGCAATCAGCCCCAGCATTTT. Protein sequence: CASSRGTDSNQPQHF.

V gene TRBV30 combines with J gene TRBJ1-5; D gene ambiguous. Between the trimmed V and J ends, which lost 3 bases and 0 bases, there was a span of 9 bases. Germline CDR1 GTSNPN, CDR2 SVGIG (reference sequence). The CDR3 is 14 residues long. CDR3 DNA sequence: TGTGCCTGGAGGGAGCCGAATAGCAATCAGCCCCAGCATTTT. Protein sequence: CAWREPNSNQPQHF. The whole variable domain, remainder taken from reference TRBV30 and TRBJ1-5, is SQTIHQWPATLVQPVGSPLSLECTVEGTSNPNLYWYRQAAGRGLQLLFYSVGIGQISSEVPQNLSASRPQDRQFILSSKKLLLSDSGFYLCAWREPNSNQPQHFGDGTRLSIL.

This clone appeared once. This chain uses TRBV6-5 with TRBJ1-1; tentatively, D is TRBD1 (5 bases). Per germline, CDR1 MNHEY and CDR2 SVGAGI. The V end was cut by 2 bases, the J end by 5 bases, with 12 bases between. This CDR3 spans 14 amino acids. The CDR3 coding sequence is TGTGCCAGCAGTTACCGCAGGGTTTGGACTGAAGCTTTCTTT. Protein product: CASSYRRVWTEAFF.

DNA for the CDR3: TGTGCCAGCTCACCCCTGGACAGGGATGGAAACACCATATATTTT. This codes for CASSPLDRDGNTIYF. The chain has TRBV18 and TRBJ1-3; 8 bases fit TRBD1. V shed 3 bases, J shed 3 bases, and the junction held 4 bases outside the gene matches. Germline CDR1 is KGHSH and CDR2 is LQKENI. There are 15 residues in the CDR3.

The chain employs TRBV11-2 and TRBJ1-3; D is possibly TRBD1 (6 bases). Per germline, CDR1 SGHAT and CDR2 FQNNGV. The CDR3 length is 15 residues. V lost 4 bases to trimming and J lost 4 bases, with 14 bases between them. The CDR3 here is CASSWGGGRGNTIYF. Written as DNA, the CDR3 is TGTGCCAGCAGCTGGGGGGGCGGGAGAGGAAACACCATATATTTT. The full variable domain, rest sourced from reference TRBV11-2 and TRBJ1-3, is EAGVAQSPRYKIIEKRQSVAFWCNPISGHATLYWYQQILGQGPKLLIQFQNNGVVDDSQLPKDRFSAERLKGVDSTLKIQPAKLEDSAVYLCASSWGGGRGNTIYFGEGSWLTVV.

CDR3 sequence (DNA): TGTGCCAGCAGCGTAGCGGGAAGCACAGATACGCAGTATTTT. It codes for CASSVAGSTDTQYF. This sequence joins TRBV9 and TRBJ2-3, with D perhaps matching TRBD2 (5 bases). Germline-derived CDR1 and CDR2 are SGDLS and YYNGEE. The ends were cut back, 0 bases at V and 0 bases at J, with 5 bases in the middle. The CDR3 covers 14 residues. The whole variable domain, filled in from reference TRBV9 and TRBJ2-3, reads DSGVTQTPKHLITATGQRVTLRCSPRSGDLSVYWYQQSLDQGLQFLIQYYNGEERAKGNILERFSAQQFPDLHSELNLSSLELGDSALYFCASSVAGSTDTQYFGPGTRLTVL.

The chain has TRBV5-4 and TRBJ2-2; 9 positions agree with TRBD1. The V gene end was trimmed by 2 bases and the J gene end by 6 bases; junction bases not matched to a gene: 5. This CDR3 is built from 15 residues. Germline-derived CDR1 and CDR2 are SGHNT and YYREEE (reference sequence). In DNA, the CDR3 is TGTGCCAGCAGCTTCCCCACAGGGGGCTCCGGGGAGCTGTTTTTT. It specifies CASSFPTGGSGELFF.

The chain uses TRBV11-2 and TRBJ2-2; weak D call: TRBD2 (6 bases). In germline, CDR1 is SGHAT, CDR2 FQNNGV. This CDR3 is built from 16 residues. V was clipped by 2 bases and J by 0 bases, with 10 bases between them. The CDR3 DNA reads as TGTGCCAGCAGCTTAAGGAGGGTTGCGAACACCGGGGAGCTGTTTTTT. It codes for CASSLRRVANTGELFF.

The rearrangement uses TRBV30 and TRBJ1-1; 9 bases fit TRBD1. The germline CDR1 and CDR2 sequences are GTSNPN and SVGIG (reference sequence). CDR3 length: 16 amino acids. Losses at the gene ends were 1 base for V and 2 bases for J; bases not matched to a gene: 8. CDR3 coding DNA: TGTGCCTGGAGTGCGACCTCGACAGGGGGAAACACTGAAGCTTTCTTT. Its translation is CAWSATSTGGNTEAFF.

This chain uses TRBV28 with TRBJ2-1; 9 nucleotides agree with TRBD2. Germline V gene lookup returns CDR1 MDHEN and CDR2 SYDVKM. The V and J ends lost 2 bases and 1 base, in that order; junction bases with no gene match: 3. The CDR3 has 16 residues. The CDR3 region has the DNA TGTGCCAGCAGTTTAGCGGGGGGGCCTTCCTACAATGAGCAGTTCTTC. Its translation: CASSLAGGPSYNEQFF.

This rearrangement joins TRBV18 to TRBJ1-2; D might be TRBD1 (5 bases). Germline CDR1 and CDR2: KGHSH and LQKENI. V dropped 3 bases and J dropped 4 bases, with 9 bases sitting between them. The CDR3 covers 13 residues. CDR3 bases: TGTGCCAGCTCACCGCAGGGCGTCTATGGCTACACCTTC. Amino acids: CASSPQGVYGYTF.